Listed here are 27 T cell receptor beta chains from one sample, sequenced in a study of shared clonotypes between healthy human individuals. Sequencing was performed with immunoSEQ multiplex PCR; in TCRdb, only in-frame clones are kept and a portion is missing. The repertoire holds some 500,000 clones, with around 79% as singletons. Sequenced material: PBMCs. The source of these receptors is a woman aged 40 to 55 in good health. Some clones in this sample may be carry-over from other donors' samples.

The V call is TRBV7-2, the J call TRBJ2-7; D not certain. The CDR3 covers 15 residues. Trimming stripped 1 base from V and 1 base from J, with 11 bases between. CDR1 is SGHTA, CDR2 FQGNSA, per germline. The CDR3 sequence is CASSLVGQLSYEQYF. CDR3 DNA sequence: TGTGCCAGCAGCTTAGTTGGCCAGTTATCCTACGAGCAGTACTTC.

Details on this clone: This may be a read error, as it is one base from a much larger clone. The V call is TRBV5-1, the J call TRBJ2-1; 10 bases are shared with TRBD1. V lost 3 bases to trimming and J lost 4 bases; unmatched junction nucleotides: 4. There are 15 residues in the CDR3. Germline CDR1 reads SGHRS; CDR2 reads YFSETQ. Here the CDR3 reads CASSSRTGGYNEQFF. The CDR3 DNA sequence: TGCGCCAGCAGCTCCAGGACAGGGGGTTACAATGAGCAGTTCTTC.

V and J are TRBV10-3 and TRBJ2-5; D perhaps matches TRBD2 (6 bases). TRBJ2-7 matches the DNA end more closely, so the J call is doubtful. The CDR3 runs 15 residues. Germline values: CDR1 ENHRY, CDR2 SYGVKD. The DNA of the CDR3 is TGTGCCATCAGAGCTCTAGGGACTCTAAACTACGAGCAGTACTTC. It translates to CAIRALGTLNYEQYF.

V usage is TRBV18 and J usage is TRBJ2-3, with D hard to call. Looked up from germline, CDR1 is KGHSH and CDR2 is LQKENI. V was shortened by 6 bases and J by 0 bases, with 10 bases between the two germline ends. The CDR3 is 14 amino acids. CDR3 nucleotides: TGTGCCAGCTCGTTCCGGGTCAGCACAGATACGCAGTATTTT. Its protein is CASSFRVSTDTQYF.

The chain recombines TRBV27 with TRBJ2-7; D call uncertain. The V gene's germline CDR1 is MNHEY and CDR2 SMNVEV (reference sequence). CDR3 length: 13 amino acids. Deletions cut 3 bases from V and 2 bases from J, with 8 bases between. The CDR3 DNA follows: TGTGCCAGCAGTTTTTCCAGCACCTACGAGCAGTACTTC. Protein product: CASSFSSTYEQYF.

This chain links TRBV27 with TRBJ2-1, with 7 bases aligning to TRBD1. V lost 8 bases, J lost 4 bases, and 11 bases stayed unmatched. Germline CDR1 MNHEY, CDR2 SMNVEV (reference sequence). CDR3 size: 15 residues. CDR3 coding DNA: TGTGCCAGCGCCCTTGGGGGACAGCTTTACAATGAGCAGTTCTTC. It translates to CASALGGQLYNEQFF.

This chain links TRBV27 with TRBJ2-3, with 10 positions matching TRBD2. With 6 bases clipped from V and 9 bases from J, the junction kept 6 bases outside the gene matches. Germline V gene data show CDR1 as MNHEY and CDR2 as SMNVEV (reference sequence). This CDR3 spans 13 amino acids. In DNA, the CDR3 is TGTGCCAGCAGGCCTAGCGGGGGAGGAACGCAGTATTTT. Amino acids: CASRPSGGGTQYF.

The chain carries TRBV11-3 and TRBJ2-3; 8 positions match TRBD2. Germline CDR1 reads SGHNT; CDR2 reads YENEEA. V was clipped by 1 base and J by 4 bases; unmatched bases: 7. The CDR3 runs 16 residues. CDR3 in DNA: TGTGCCAGCAGCTTAGTTACCAGCGGGAGCCCAGATACGCAGTATTTT. It yields the protein CASSLVTSGSPDTQYF.

The chain recombines TRBV5-1 with TRBJ2-3; 9 nucleotides line up with TRBD1. The V gene's germline CDR1 is SGHRS and CDR2 YFSETQ. The CDR3 length is 15 residues. V dropped 0 bases and J dropped 3; count of bases not matched to a gene: 2. The CDR3: CASSLVGQGTDTQYF. The CDR3 nucleotides are TGCGCCAGCAGCTTGGTGGGACAGGGAACAGATACGCAGTATTTT. Using reference TRBV5-1 and TRBJ2-3 for the parts outside the CDR3, the full variable domain is KAGVTQTPRYLIKTRGQQVTLSCSPISGHRSVSWYQQTPGQGLQFLFEYFSETQRNKGNFPGRFSGRQFSNSRSEMNVSTLELGDSALYLCASSLVGQGTDTQYFGPGTRLTVL.

The chain carries TRBV5-1 and TRBJ2-2, with a possible D match to TRBD1 (6 bases). CDR1 and CDR2 (germline): SGHRS, YFSETQ. Trimming removed 10 bases from V and 7 bases from J, with 17 bases in between. This CDR3 contains 13 residues. DNA of the CDR3: TGCGCCGGGGCACAGGGTTTTGGCGGGGAGCTGTTTTTT. Amino acids: CAGAQGFGGELFF.

Details on this clone: This sequence may be a read error, since a much larger clone differs from it by one base. This sample includes further DNA sequences coding for the same CDR3. The rearrangement joins TRBV4-1 to TRBJ2-7; 8 bases line up with TRBD1. There are 13 residues in the CDR3. The germline CDR1 and CDR2 sequences are MGHRA and YSYEKL. V lost 6 bases and J lost 5; bases outside the gene matches: 6. CDR3 nucleotide sequence: TGCGCCAGCAGGCGGACAGGGAAAGACGAGCAGTACTTC. It translates to CASRRTGKDEQYF.

The chain has TRBV5-1 and TRBJ1-1; the D gene is possibly TRBD1 (6 bases). The germline V and J ends were trimmed by 4 bases and 4 bases, with 14 bases remaining between them. The CDR3 covers 14 residues. Germline V gene data show CDR1 as SGHRS and CDR2 as YFSETQ. For the CDR3, the DNA is TGCGCCAGCAGCCCTTTTACAGGGAGCACTGAAGCTTTCTTT. Its protein product is CASSPFTGSTEAFF.

J is TRBJ2-1 and V is TRBV10-2, with 9 bases lining up with TRBD2. The V segment lost 6 bases and the J segment 13 bases; nucleotides outside the gene matches: 7. There are 12 residues in the CDR3. Germline values: CDR1 WSHSY, CDR2 SAAADI. The CDR3: CASSSSGRSQFF. The CDR3 nucleotides are TGCGCCAGCAGCAGTAGCGGGAGATCCCAGTTCTTC.

This sequence joins TRBV4-1 and TRBJ2-2; D gene ambiguous. The germline gives CDR1 MGHRA, CDR2 YSYEKL. The CDR3 is 15 residues long. V lost 1 base and J lost 5, with 11 bases in between. The CDR3 spells CASSQVHPSTGELFF. For the CDR3, the DNA is TGCGCCAGCAGCCAAGTTCATCCCTCGACCGGGGAGCTGTTTTTT.

Remarks on this clone: A far larger clone is one base from this, pointing to a likely read error. Other DNA sequences in the same sample also yield this CDR3. The chain carries TRBV25-1 and TRBJ2-7; 11 bases are a match to TRBD1. Germline assignment: CDR1 MGHDK and CDR2 SYGVNS. The CDR3 is 14 residues long. CDR3 in amino acids: CASSRTGGTYEQYF. CDR3 DNA sequence: TGTGCCAGCAGTCGGACAGGGGGCACATACGAGCAGTACTTT.

The rearrangement uses TRBV19 and TRBJ2-5; 7 bases match TRBD1. With 4 bases clipped from V and 5 bases from J, the junction kept 7 bases outside the gene matches. Germline V gene sequence: CDR1 LNHDA, CDR2 SQIVND (reference sequence). The CDR3 has 14 amino acids. This chain's CDR3 is CASSTRQGVETQYF. CDR3 nucleotides: TGTGCCAGTAGTACCCGACAGGGTGTGGAGACCCAGTACTTC.

The rearrangement links TRBV7-2 to TRBJ2-5; maybe TRBD2 (5 bases). V lost 5 bases and J 5 bases, leaving 18 bases between the germline ends. CDR1 SGHTA and CDR2 FQGNSA come from the germline V gene. The CDR3 loop spans 15 amino acids. CDR3 region: CASSPQVMGAETQYF. The CDR3 DNA reads TGTGCCAGCAGCCCCCAGGTGATGGGAGCCGAGACCCAGTACTTC.

J is TRBJ2-3 and V is TRBV5-1; 10 bases line up with TRBD1. V shed 7 bases and J 1 base; nucleotides not matched to a gene: 3. CDR1 is SGHRS, CDR2 YFSETQ, per germline. The CDR3 is 14 amino acids. The CDR3 sequence is CASGDRGRTDTQYF. The CDR3 nucleotides are TGCGCCAGCGGGGACAGGGGACGCACAGATACGCAGTATTTT.

V usage is TRBV5-1 and J usage is TRBJ2-7, with no clear D. The V end was cut by 0 bases, the J end by 3 bases, with 13 bases between. The V gene's germline CDR1 is SGHRS and CDR2 YFSETQ. The CDR3 totals 15 residues. The CDR3 sequence: CASSLVPQTIYEQYF. DNA of the CDR3: TGCGCCAGCAGCTTGGTGCCGCAGACCATCTACGAGCAGTACTTC. The full variable domain, with the rest looked up from reference TRBV5-1 and TRBJ2-7, is KAGVTQTPRYLIKTRGQQVTLSCSPISGHRSVSWYQQTPGQGLQFLFEYFSETQRNKGNFPGRFSGRQFSNSRSEMNVSTLELGDSALYLCASSLVPQTIYEQYFGPGTRLTVT.

This clone was seen once. The rearrangement uses TRBV27 and TRBJ2-1, with D perhaps matching TRBD1 (5 bases). Trimming took 5 bases from V and 3 from J, leaving 14 bases between them. The germline CDR1 and CDR2 sequences are MNHEY and SMNVEV (reference sequence). This CDR3 is built from 15 residues. The CDR3 spells CASSDPDSSYNEQFF. The DNA of the CDR3 is TGTGCCAGCAGTGACCCTGACAGTAGCTACAATGAGCAGTTCTTC.

The J gene is TRBJ2-7, the V gene TRBV13, with D perhaps TRBD1 or TRBD2 (6 bases each). The germline V gene encodes CDR1 PRHDT and CDR2 FYEKMQ (reference sequence). The CDR3 covers 15 residues. Deletions cut 3 bases from V and 4 bases from J, with 16 bases between. The CDR3 reads CASSFYTGAGYEQYF. CDR3 nucleotide sequence: TGTGCCAGCAGCTTCTATACGGGGGCGGGTTACGAGCAGTACTTC.

The V gene is TRBV6-1, the J gene TRBJ2-1; 8 positions agree with TRBD1. Unmatched junction bases numbered 8, after V lost 7 bases and J lost 6 bases. CDR1 is MNHNS, CDR2 SASEGT, per germline. This CDR3 has 14 residues. CDR3 nucleotide sequence: TGTGCCAGCAATTTGGACAGGGTTTCCAATGAGCAGTTCTTC. This gives the protein CASNLDRVSNEQFF.

This clone showed up just once. The chain couples TRBV30 to TRBJ1-4; TRBD1 agrees at 7 bases. V gave up 1 base and J gave up 7 bases; unmatched junction bases: 6. This CDR3 is 14 amino acids long. Germline CDR1 GTSNPN, CDR2 SVGIG (reference sequence). In DNA, the CDR3 is TGTGCCTGGAGTGGACAGGGTGAGATTGAAAAACTGTTTTTT. Translating it yields CAWSGQGEIEKLFF.

This clone was observed at least ten times. V usage is TRBV6-1 and J usage is TRBJ2-1, with 11 bases that match TRBD2. CDR3 size: 15 residues. The V and J ends lost 6 bases and 3 bases, in that order; junction bases with no gene match: 4. The V gene's germline CDR1 is MNHNS and CDR2 SASEGT. CDR3 sequence reads: CASSQLAGDYNEQFF. DNA of the CDR3: TGTGCCAGCAGCCAACTAGCGGGAGACTACAATGAGCAGTTCTTC.

This chain connects TRBV10-1 to TRBJ2-7, with D tentatively TRBD1 or TRBD2 (5 bases each). CDR1 is WNHNN, CDR2 SYGVQD, per germline (reference sequence). The CDR3 sequence is 15 residues long. V dropped 8 bases and J dropped 0 bases, with 17 bases sitting between them. The CDR3 region is CASLKSRDHSYEQYF. In DNA, the CDR3 is TGCGCCAGCCTGAAAAGCAGGGACCACTCCTACGAGCAGTACTTC.

The chain links TRBV7-6 to TRBJ1-3; the D gene is possibly TRBD1 (5 bases). The CDR3 is 16 amino acids. V was pared by 2 bases and J by 0 bases, with 11 bases between. Germline CDR1 SGHVS, CDR2 FNYEAQ. This chain's CDR3 is CASSLMMGDSGNTIYF. The CDR3 region has the DNA TGTGCCAGCAGCTTAATGATGGGGGACTCTGGAAACACCATATATTTT.

The V and J genes are TRBV18 and TRBJ1-4; the D is unclear. The CDR3 loop spans 14 amino acids. Trimming removed 2 bases from V and 6 bases from J, with 10 bases in between. CDR1 is KGHSH and CDR2 is LQKENI in the germline V gene. The CDR3 is CASSPGSVYEKLFF. CDR3 DNA: TGTGCCAGCTCACCAGGTTCAGTCTATGAAAAACTGTTTTTT.